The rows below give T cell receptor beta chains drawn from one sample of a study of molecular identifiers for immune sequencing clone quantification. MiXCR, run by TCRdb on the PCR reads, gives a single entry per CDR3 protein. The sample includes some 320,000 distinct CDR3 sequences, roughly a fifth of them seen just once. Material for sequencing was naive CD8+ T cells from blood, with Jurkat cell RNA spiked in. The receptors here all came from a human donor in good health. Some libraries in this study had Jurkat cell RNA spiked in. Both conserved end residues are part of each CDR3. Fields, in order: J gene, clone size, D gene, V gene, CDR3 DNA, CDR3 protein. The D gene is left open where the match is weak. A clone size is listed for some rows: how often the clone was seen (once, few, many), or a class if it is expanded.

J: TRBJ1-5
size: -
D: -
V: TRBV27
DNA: TGTACCAGTAGCGGGGATAGCAATCAGCCCCAGCATTTT
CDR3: CTSSGDSNQPQHF

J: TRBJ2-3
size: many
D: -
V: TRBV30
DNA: TGTGCCTGGAATGGGGGTCTCAGATACACGCAGTATTTT
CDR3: CAWNGGLRYTQYF

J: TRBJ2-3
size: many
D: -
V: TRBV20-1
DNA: TGCAGTGCTTTCATGACAGATACGCAGTATTTT
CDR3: CSAFMTDTQYF

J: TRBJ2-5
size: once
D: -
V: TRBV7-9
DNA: TGTGCCAGCAGCGCAACCCAAGGGGAGACCCGGTACTTC
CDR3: CASSATQGETRYF

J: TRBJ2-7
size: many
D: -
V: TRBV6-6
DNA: TGTGCCAGCAGTTACGGGGAATACGAGCAGTACTTC
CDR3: CASSYGEYEQYF

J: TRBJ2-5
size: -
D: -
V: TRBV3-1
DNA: TGTGCCAGCAGCCAAGAGGTTAATCGCGAGACCCAGTACTTC
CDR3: CASSQEVNRETQYF

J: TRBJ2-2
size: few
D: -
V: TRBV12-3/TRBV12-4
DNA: TGTGCCAGCGGTTTAACAGGAAGCTATACCGGGGAGCTGTTTTTT
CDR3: CASGLTGSYTGELFF

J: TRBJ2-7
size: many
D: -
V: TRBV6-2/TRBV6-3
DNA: TGTGCCAGCAGTTACTCGACGGAGGGGACCCAAGAGCAGTACTTC
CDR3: CASSYSTEGTQEQYF

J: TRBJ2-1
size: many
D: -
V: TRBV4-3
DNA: TGCGCCAGCAGCCAAGATTGGGCCGATGAGCAGTTCTTC
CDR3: CASSQDWADEQFF

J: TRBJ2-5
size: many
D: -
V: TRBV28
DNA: TGTGCCAGCAGTTTATCTAGGGCAGAGACCCAGTACTTC
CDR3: CASSLSRAETQYF

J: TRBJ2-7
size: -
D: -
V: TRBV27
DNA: TGTGCCAGCAGTTTATTTGGCAGGAGCTACGAGCGGTACTTC
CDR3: CASSLFGRSYERYF

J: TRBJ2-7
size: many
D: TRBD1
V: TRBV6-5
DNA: TGTGCCAGCAGTTACTACGGACAGGGGGAAGGAGACGAGCAGTACTTC
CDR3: CASSYYGQGEGDEQYF

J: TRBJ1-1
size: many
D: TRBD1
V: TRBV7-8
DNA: TGTGCCAGCACAGACAGGGTCACTGAAGCTTTCTTT
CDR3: CASTDRVTEAFF

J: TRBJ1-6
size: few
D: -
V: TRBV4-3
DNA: TGCGCCAGCAGCCAAGATGGTCGGGACATTTATAATTCACCCCTCCACTTT
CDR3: CASSQDGRDIYNSPLHF

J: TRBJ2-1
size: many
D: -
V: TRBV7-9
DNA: TGTGCCAGCAGCCATAGCTCCTACAATGAGCAGTTCTTC
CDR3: CASSHSSYNEQFF

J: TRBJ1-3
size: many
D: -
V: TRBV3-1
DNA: TGTGCCAGCAGCCAAGATATCGGATCTGGAAACACCATATATTTT
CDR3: CASSQDIGSGNTIYF

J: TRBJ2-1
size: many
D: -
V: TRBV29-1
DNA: TGCAGCGTTGGTTCCATGACCTCCTACAATGAGCAGTTCTTC
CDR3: CSVGSMTSYNEQFF

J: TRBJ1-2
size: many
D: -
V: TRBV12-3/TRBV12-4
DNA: TGTGCCAGCACCCTAGGGGTCTATAACCGCCTCGACAACTATGGCTACACCTTC
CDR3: CASTLGVYNRLDNYGYTF

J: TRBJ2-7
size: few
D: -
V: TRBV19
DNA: TGTGCCACGACCGGGAACTCCTACGAGCAGTACTTC
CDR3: CATTGNSYEQYF

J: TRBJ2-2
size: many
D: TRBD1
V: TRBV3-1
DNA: TGTGCCAGCAGCCAAACAGGGGATAATACCGGGGAGCTGTTTTTT
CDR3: CASSQTGDNTGELFF

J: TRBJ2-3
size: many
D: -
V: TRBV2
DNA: TGTGCCAGCTCGCCGGGGGAATTTGATACGCAGTATTTT
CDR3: CASSPGEFDTQYF

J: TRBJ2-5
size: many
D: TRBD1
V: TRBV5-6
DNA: TGTGCCAGCAGCTCCGAAGATTCAGGGACAGGGGTAGAGACCCAGTACTTC
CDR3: CASSSEDSGTGVETQYF

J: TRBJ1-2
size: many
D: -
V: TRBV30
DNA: TGTGCCTGGAACCCCATATATACCATGGGCTACACCTTC
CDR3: CAWNPIYTMGYTF

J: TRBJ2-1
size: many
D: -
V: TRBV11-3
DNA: TGTGCCAGCAGCGGGGTATCCGGTGAGCAGTTCTTC
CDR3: CASSGVSGEQFF

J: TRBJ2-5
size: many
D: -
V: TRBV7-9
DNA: TGTGCCAGCAGCTTATATTCGGGGACCCAAGAGACCCAGTACTTC
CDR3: CASSLYSGTQETQYF

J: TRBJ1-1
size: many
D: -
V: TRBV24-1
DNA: TGTGCCACCAGTGCAGGGCGACAAGCTTTCTTT
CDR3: CATSAGRQAFF

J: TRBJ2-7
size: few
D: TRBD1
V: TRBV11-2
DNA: TGTGCCAGCAGCTTAGCCCCATCGGGACAGGGCCACGAGCAGTACTTC
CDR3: CASSLAPSGQGHEQYF

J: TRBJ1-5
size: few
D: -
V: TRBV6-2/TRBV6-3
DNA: TGTGCCAGCAGTTACTCGGGGGCAGGGATCCAGCCCCAGCATTTT
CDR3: CASSYSGAGIQPQHF

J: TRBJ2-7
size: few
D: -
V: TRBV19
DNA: TGTGCCAGTAGTATAGCAACGGGAATTGACTACGAGCAGTACTTC
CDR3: CASSIATGIDYEQYF

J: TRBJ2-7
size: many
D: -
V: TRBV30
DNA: TGTGCCTGGAGCCCTGGACCTTCCTACGAGCAGTACTTC
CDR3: CAWSPGPSYEQYF

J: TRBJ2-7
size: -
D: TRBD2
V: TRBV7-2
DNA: TGTGCCAGCAGCTTTGGACTAGCGTCTTACAGCTCCTACGAGCAGTACTTC
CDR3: CASSFGLASYSSYEQYF

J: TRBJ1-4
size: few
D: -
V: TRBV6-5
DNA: TGTGCCAGCAGTGATTCCCTATTTTCAACTAATGAAAAACTGTTTTTT
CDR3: CASSDSLFSTNEKLFF

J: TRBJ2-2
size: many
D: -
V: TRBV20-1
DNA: TGCAGTGCTGGGCCCGGCACCGGGGAGCTGTTTTTT
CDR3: CSAGPGTGELFF

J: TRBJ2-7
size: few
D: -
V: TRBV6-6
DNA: TGTGCCAGCAGTTACGCCGGTCAGGGAGAGCGGTACTTC
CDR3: CASSYAGQGERYF

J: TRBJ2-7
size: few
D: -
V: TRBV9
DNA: TGTGCCAGCAGCGCCCGAAATAGGCCCTACGAGCAGTACTTC
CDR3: CASSARNRPYEQYF

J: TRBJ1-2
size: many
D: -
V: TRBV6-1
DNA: TGTGCCAGCAGTGAAGCCAATACAGGGCTCTGGAACTATGGCTACACCTTC
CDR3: CASSEANTGLWNYGYTF

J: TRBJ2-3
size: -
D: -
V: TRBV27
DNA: TGTGCCAGCAGTGGCGGGGCCTCCGGTACGCAGTATTTT
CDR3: CASSGGASGTQYF

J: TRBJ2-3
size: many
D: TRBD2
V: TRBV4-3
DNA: TGCGCCAGCAGCCAAGATGAGCGGGGGCGACCCGACACAGATACGCAGTATTTT
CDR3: CASSQDERGRPDTDTQYF

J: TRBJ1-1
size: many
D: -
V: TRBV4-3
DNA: TGCGCCAGCAGCCAAGGAGCCAGAAACACTGAAGCTTTCTTT
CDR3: CASSQGARNTEAFF

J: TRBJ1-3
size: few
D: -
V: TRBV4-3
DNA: TGCGCCAGCAGCCAGGGAAAAGTCTCTGGAAACACCATATATTTT
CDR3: CASSQGKVSGNTIYF

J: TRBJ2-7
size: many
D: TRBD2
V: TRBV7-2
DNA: TGTGCCAGCAGCCTCGTGACTAGCGGGGACGAGCAGTACTTC
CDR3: CASSLVTSGDEQYF

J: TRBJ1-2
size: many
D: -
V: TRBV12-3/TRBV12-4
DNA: TGTGCCAGCAGTTTCGGCCTTAACTATGGCTACACCTTC
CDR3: CASSFGLNYGYTF

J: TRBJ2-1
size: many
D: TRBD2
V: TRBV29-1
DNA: TGCAGCGCCGCCGGGACTAGCGCGTACAATGAGCAGTTCTTC
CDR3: CSAAGTSAYNEQFF

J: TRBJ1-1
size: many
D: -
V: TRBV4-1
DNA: TGCGCCAGCAGCCCATCCCGTCACACTGAAGCTTTCTTT
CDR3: CASSPSRHTEAFF

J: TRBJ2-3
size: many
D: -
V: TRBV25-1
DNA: TGTGCCAGCAGTTACACCTCAGATACGCAGTATTTT
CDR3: CASSYTSDTQYF

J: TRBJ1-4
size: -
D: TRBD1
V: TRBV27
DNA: TGTGCCAGCAGTTCGATAACAGGGGGCGGTAATGAAAAACTGTCTTTT
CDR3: CASSSITGGGNEKLSF

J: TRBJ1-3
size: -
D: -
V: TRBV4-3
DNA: TGCGCCAGCAGCCAAGATGGCGCTACTGGAAACACCATATATTTT
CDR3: CASSQDGATGNTIYF

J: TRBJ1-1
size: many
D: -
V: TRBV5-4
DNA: TGTGCCGCTAATGAGGAGGTCCCTGAAGCTTTCTTT
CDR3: CAANEEVPEAFF

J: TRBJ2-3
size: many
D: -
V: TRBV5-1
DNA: TGCGCCAGCAGATCGTGGGGAGCGGAGGAGACCACAGATACGCAGTATTTT
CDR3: CASRSWGAEETTDTQYF

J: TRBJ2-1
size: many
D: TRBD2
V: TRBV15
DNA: TGTGCCACCAAAGGAGGCTATGACGGGAGGGCCAAGTTCTTC
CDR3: CATKGGYDGRAKFF

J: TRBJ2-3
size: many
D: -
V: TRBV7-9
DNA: TGTGCCAGCAGTACCCAGGCGGGGATTTCGGGTACAGATACGCAGTATTTT
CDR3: CASSTQAGISGTDTQYF

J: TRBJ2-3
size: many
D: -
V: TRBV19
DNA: TGTGCCAGTAGTACGGATGCCGGGATAAGGAATACAGATACGCAGTATTTT
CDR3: CASSTDAGIRNTDTQYF

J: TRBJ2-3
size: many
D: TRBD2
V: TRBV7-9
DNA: TGTGCCAGCAGCTTACTAGCGGTTAGCACAGATACGCAGTATTTT
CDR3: CASSLLAVSTDTQYF

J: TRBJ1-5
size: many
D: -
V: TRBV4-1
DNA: TGCGCCAGCAGCCAAGAGACAGCCTCTAGCAATCAGCCCCAGCATTTT
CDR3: CASSQETASSNQPQHF

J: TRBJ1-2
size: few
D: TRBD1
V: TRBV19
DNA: TGTGCCAGTAGTTCCCCGGACAGGATCCACTATGGCTACACCTTC
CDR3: CASSSPDRIHYGYTF

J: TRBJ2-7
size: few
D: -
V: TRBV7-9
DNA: TGTGCCAGCAGCTTAGGTGTTGGCAGTTTGTACGAGCAGTACTTC
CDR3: CASSLGVGSLYEQYF